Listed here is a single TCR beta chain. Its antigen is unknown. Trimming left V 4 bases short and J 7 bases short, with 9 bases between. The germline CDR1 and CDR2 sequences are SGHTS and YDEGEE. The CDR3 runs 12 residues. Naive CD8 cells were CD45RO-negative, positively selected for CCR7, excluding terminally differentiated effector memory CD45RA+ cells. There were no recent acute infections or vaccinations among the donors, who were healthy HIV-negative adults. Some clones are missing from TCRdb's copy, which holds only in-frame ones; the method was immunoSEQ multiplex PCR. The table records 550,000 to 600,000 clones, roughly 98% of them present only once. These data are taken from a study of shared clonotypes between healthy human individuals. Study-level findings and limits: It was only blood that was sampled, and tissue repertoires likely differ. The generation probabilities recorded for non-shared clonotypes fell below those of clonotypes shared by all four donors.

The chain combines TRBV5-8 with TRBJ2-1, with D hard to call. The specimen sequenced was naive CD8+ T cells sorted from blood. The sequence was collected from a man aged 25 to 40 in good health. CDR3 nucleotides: TGTGCCAGCAGCGGTTTGGGTAATGAGCAGTTCTTC. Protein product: CASSGLGNEQFF.